This record concerns one TCR beta chain sequence. The data originate from a study of long-term antiretroviral therapy in people with HIV. Sequencing relied on immunoSEQ assay v3.0, run at survey level. Clones were read by immunoSEQ multiplex PCR, and TCRdb kept only the in-frame ones, dropping some. The table has 25,000 to 35,000 clones, about 86% seen once. Trimming stripped 2 bases from V and 0 bases from J, with 12 bases between. This CDR3 has 16 amino acids. The germline V gene has CDR1 PRHDT and CDR2 FYEKMQ (reference sequence). The sequence came from a woman in her twenties or thirties with HIV. This rearrangement joins TRBV13 to TRBJ2-3; possible D gene TRBD2, 6 bases. Sample: unsorted PBMCs, taken 0.8 years after starting antiretroviral therapy. The CDR3 is CASSLRSGYSTDTQYF. CDR3 bases: TGTGCCAGCAGCTTAAGGAGCGGGTACAGCACAGATACGCAGTATTTT.